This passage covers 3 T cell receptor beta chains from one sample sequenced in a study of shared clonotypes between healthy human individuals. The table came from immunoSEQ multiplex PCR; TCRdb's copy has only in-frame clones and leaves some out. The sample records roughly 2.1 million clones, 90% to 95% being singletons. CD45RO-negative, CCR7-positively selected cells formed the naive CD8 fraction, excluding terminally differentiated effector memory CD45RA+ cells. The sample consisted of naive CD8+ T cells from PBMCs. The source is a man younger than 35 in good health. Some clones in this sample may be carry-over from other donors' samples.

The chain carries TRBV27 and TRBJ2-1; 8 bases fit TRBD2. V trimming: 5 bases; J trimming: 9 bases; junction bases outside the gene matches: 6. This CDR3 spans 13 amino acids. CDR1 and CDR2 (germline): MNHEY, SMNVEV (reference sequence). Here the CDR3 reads CASSTGGRGEQFF. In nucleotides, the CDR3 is TGTGCCAGCAGTACGGGAGGGCGGGGTGAGCAGTTCTTC.

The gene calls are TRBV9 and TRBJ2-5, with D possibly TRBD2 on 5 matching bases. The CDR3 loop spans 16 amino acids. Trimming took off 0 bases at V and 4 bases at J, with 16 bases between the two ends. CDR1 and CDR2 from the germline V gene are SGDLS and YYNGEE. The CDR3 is CASSVDTRAARETQYF. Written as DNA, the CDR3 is TGTGCCAGCAGCGTAGATACTAGGGCGGCGCGAGAGACCCAGTACTTC.

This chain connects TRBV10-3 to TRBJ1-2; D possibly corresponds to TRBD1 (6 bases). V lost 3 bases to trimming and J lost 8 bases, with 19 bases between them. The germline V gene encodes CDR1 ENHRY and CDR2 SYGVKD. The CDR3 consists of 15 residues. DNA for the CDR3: TGTGCCATCAGTGAACTGACAGGCACCGCTTTGGGCTACACCTTC. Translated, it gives CAISELTGTALGYTF.